The clone carrying this TCR beta chain came up once. The antigen remains unidentified. A quantity of about 0.5 to 1 ug RNA underwent reverse transcription using random hexamers. TCRdb used MiXCR to reprocess the immunoSEQ multiplex PCR reads, holding one entry per CDR3 protein. Seen here are under 200,000 distinct CDR3 sequences, approximately 94% observed once, and the top ten hold roughly 0.11%. The sample belongs to a study of CD8 T cells in Susac syndrome. General observations from the study: The CD4+ T cell repertoire of patients with Susac syndrome showed no detectable clonal expansion.

Sequencing of TCR beta was performed on blood CD8+ and CD4+ T cells. CDR3 length: 19 residues. Germline V CDR1 and CDR2: LGHNA, YNFKEQ. The V gene lost 2 bases and the J gene lost 0 bases, with 22 bases spanning the gap. The source of this sequence is a human donor with Susac syndrome. The material sequenced was CD4+ T cells from PBMCs. V is TRBV4-2 and J is TRBJ2-5; D might be TRBD1 (7 bases). CDR3 amino acids: CASSQWDSGTPPYQETQYF. Written as DNA, the CDR3 is TGTGCCAGCAGCCAATGGGACAGTGGGACTCCTCCATACCAAGAGACCCAGTACTTC.